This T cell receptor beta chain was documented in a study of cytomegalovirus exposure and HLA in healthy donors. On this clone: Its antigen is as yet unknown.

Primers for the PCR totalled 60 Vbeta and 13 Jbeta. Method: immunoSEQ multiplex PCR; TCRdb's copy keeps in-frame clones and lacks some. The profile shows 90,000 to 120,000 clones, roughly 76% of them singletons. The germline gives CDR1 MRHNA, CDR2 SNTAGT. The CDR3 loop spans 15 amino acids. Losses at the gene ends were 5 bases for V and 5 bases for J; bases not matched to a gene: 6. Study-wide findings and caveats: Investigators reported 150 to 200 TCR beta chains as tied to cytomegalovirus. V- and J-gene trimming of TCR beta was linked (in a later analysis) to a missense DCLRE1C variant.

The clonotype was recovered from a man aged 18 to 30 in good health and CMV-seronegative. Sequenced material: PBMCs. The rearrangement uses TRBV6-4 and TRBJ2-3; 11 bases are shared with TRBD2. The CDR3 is CASSTSGGRGDTQYF. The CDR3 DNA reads TGTGCCAGCAGTACTAGCGGGGGTCGGGGAGATACGCAGTATTTT.